One sample yielded the 20 T cell receptor beta chains listed below, sequenced in a study of cytomegalovirus exposure and HLA in healthy donors. Some clones are missing from TCRdb's copy, which holds only in-frame ones; the method was immunoSEQ multiplex PCR. The repertoire has roughly 130,000 clones, roughly 89% of them found once; the top ten carry 3% to 3.5%. Sequencing was performed on PBMCs. These receptors were collected from a man aged 30-40 years in good health and CMV-seronegative.

The chain is built from TRBV5-4 and TRBJ1-1; D is undetermined. The CDR3 sequence is 13 residues long. Trimming shortened V by 3 bases and J by 1 base, and 7 bases separated the two germline ends. The germline V gene encodes CDR1 SGHNT and CDR2 YYREEE (reference sequence). The CDR3 reads CASSSSGNTEAFF. As DNA, the CDR3 is TGTGCCAGCAGCTCTAGTGGGAACACTGAAGCTTTCTTT.

CDR3 residues: CASRDRGMIGYTF. DNA for the CDR3: TGTGCCAGCCGGGACAGGGGAATGATCGGCTACACCTTC. This chain connects TRBV2 to TRBJ1-2; 10 bases map to TRBD1. This CDR3 is 13 amino acids long. Germline V CDR1 and CDR2: SNHLY, FYNNEI. J gave up 8 bases and V 8 bases, and 8 bases lay outside the gene matches.

The CDR3 DNA reads as TGTGCCAGCAGCTTTCAGGGGACCTACGAGCAGTACTTC. It yields the protein CASSFQGTYEQYF. The chain is built from TRBV7-2 and TRBJ2-7; D possibly corresponds to TRBD1 (6 bases). Trimming left V 3 bases short and J 2 bases short, with 8 bases between. The CDR3 contains 13 residues. Germline lookup yields CDR1 SGHTA and CDR2 FQGNSA.

This chain joins TRBV5-8 and TRBJ1-2; 9 bases agree with TRBD1. CDR3 length: 16 amino acids. Germline V gives CDR1 SGHTS, CDR2 YDEGEE. V gave up 1 base and J gave up 6 bases; unmatched junction bases: 10. The CDR3: CASSLPADRGSDGYTF. DNA for the CDR3: TGTGCCAGCAGCTTGCCGGCGGACAGGGGCTCGGATGGCTACACCTTC. Looking up the rest from reference TRBV5-8 and TRBJ1-2 gives the full variable domain: EAGVTQSPTHLIKTRGQQATLRCSPISGHTSVYWYQQALGLGLQFLLWYDEGEERNRGNFPPRFSGRQFPNYSSELNVNALELEDSALYLCASSLPADRGSDGYTFGSGTRLTVV.

V is TRBV29-1 and J is TRBJ1-2; D not resolved. V lost 4 bases and J lost 8, with 11 bases in between. The CDR3 loop spans 11 amino acids. Germline V CDR1 and CDR2: SQVTM, ANQGSEA. This CDR3 reads CSVAGNGGYTF. CDR3 in DNA: TGCAGCGTTGCCGGGAACGGCGGCTACACCTTC.

The chain employs TRBV18 and TRBJ2-5, with 8 bases identical to TRBD1. CDR1 KGHSH and CDR2 LQKENI come from the germline V gene. The ends lost 4 bases at V and 4 bases at J; junction bases unmatched: 5. The CDR3 loop spans 14 amino acids. The CDR3 DNA follows: TGTGCCAGCTCACGGGACAGGAGGAGAGAGACCCAGTACTTC. It codes for CASSRDRRRETQYF.

V gene TRBV5-1 combines with J gene TRBJ1-1, with TRBD1 identical over 8 bases. Germline V gene sequence: CDR1 SGHRS, CDR2 YFSETQ. Germline trimming cut 8 bases from V and 1 base from J; bases unmatched to any gene: 10. The CDR3 has 15 residues. The CDR3 sequence: CASGAARGPNTEAFF. In DNA form, the CDR3 reads TGCGCCAGTGGGGCCGCCAGGGGGCCGAACACTGAAGCTTTCTTT.

The chain combines TRBV5-6 with TRBJ1-1; D gene unclear. The CDR3 spans 11 residues. V lost 0 bases, J lost 8 bases, and 5 bases lay in between. Germline-derived CDR1 and CDR2 are SGHDT and YYEEEE. The CDR3 DNA follows: TGTGCCAGCAGCTTGGGGAGGGAAGCTTTCTTT. Protein product: CASSLGREAFF.

The chain combines TRBV7-9 with TRBJ2-1, with 10 bases lining up with TRBD2. Germline V lookup: CDR1 SEHNR, CDR2 FQNEAQ (reference sequence). Trimming removed 3 bases from V and 8 bases from J; junction bases left unmatched: 7. The CDR3 is made up of 15 amino acids. The CDR3 protein is CASSFPTSGTDEQFF. The CDR3, as DNA: TGTGCCAGCAGCTTCCCTACTAGCGGGACCGATGAGCAGTTCTTC.

The rearrangement joins TRBV6-1 to TRBJ1-3, with a tentative D call TRBD1 (6 bases). Germline values: CDR1 MNHNS, CDR2 SASEGT. Deletions cut 6 bases from V and 0 bases from J, with 12 bases between. CDR3 size: 15 residues. The DNA of the CDR3 is TGTGCCAGCAGGTCACAGGGAAGCTCTGGAAACACCATATATTTT. Translating it yields CASRSQGSSGNTIYF.

The gene calls are TRBV6-5 and TRBJ2-7, with TRBD1 identical over 9 bases. This CDR3 has 15 residues. V lost 4 bases to trimming and J lost 1 base; unmatched junction nucleotides: 5. Per the germline V gene, CDR1 is MNHEY and CDR2 is SVGAGI. The CDR3 bases are TGTGCCAGCAGTTCACAGGGGGCGCAGTCCTACGAGCAGTACTTC. Translating it yields CASSSQGAQSYEQYF.

V gene TRBV7-9 combines with J gene TRBJ2-2; D is undetermined. CDR1 SEHNR and CDR2 FQNEAQ come from the germline V gene (reference sequence). V dropped 2 bases and J dropped 0 bases, with 7 bases sitting between them. CDR3 length equals 15 residues. The CDR3 DNA follows: TGTGCCAGCAGCTTATCCCAGACGAACACCGGGGAGCTGTTTTTT. It translates to CASSLSQTNTGELFF.

J is TRBJ2-2 and V is TRBV5-1, with 7 bases lining up with TRBD2. V shed 0 bases and J 0 bases; nucleotides not matched to a gene: 5. Germline V CDR1 and CDR2: SGHRS, YFSETQ. This CDR3 comprises 17 residues. CDR3: CASSLVAGVTNTGELFF. The CDR3, as DNA: TGCGCCAGCAGCTTGGTTGCGGGGGTTACGAACACCGGGGAGCTGTTTTTT.

This chain uses TRBV23-1 with TRBJ2-5; 8 positions match TRBD2. TRBV23-1 is an ORF for which the function is uncertain. The CDR3 spans 15 residues. Germline trimming cut 4 bases from V and 5 bases from J; bases unmatched to any gene: 9. Written as DNA, the CDR3 is TGCGCCAGCAGTCGCACGGGGGGGGAAAGGGAGACCCAGTACTTC. It yields the protein CASSRTGGERETQYF.

The V and J genes are TRBV11-2 and TRBJ1-1; D is unclear. Germline CDR1 reads SGHAT; CDR2 reads FQNNGV. V dropped 3 bases and J dropped 3 bases, with 11 bases sitting between them. The CDR3 spans 14 residues. The CDR3 reads CASSFGNLHTEAFF. In DNA form, the CDR3 reads TGTGCCAGCAGCTTCGGTAATTTGCACACTGAAGCTTTCTTT.

For the CDR3, the DNA is TGTGCCAGCATGGGGGGGGTGGGAGTCAGCCTAGCCAAAAACATTCAGTACTTC. Translation: CASMGGVGVSLAKNIQYF. The J gene is TRBJ2-4, the V gene TRBV2; TRBD2 agrees at 7 bases. Trimming took 7 bases from V and 0 from J; bases not matched to a gene: 15. This CDR3 region has 18 residues. CDR1 and CDR2 (germline): SNHLY, FYNNEI.

The chain recombines TRBV28 with TRBJ1-2; 7 bases are a match to TRBD1. Per the germline V gene, CDR1 is MDHEN and CDR2 is SYDVKM. This CDR3 has 17 residues. V lost 4 bases, J lost 4 bases, and 15 bases stayed unmatched. In DNA, the CDR3 is TGTGCCAGCAGTTCGACAGGGTACGCCCATGTCGGCTATGGCTACACCTTC. As protein: CASSSTGYAHVGYGYTF.

The rearrangement joins TRBV7-5 to TRBJ1-5. TRBV7-5 is a pseudogene segment. CDR3 length: 14 amino acids. CDR3 sequence (DNA): TGTGTCAGAAGCTGCGGACGGGACTTTCAGCCCCAGCATTTT. It encodes CVRSCGRDFQPQHF.

This chain connects TRBV10-3 to TRBJ2-3; 9 bases match TRBD1. Unmatched junction bases numbered 3, after V lost 7 bases and J lost 4 bases. The CDR3 covers 13 residues. CDR1 ENHRY and CDR2 SYGVKD come from the germline V gene. CDR3: CAIMGQGSDTQYF. The CDR3 DNA reads as TGTGCCATCATGGGACAGGGTTCAGATACGCAGTATTTT.

This clone occurred a few times. This rearrangement joins TRBV5-4 to TRBJ1-2; TRBD1 matches 7 bases. J was trimmed by 2 bases and V by 4 bases; bases with no gene match: 8. CDR3 length: 15 amino acids. From germline, CDR1 is SGHNT and CDR2 YYREEE (reference sequence). CDR3 protein: CASSPEGARNYGYTF. CDR3 nucleotide sequence: TGTGCCAGCAGCCCCGAGGGGGCCCGAAACTATGGCTACACCTTC. Based on the CDR3 plus reference TRBV5-4 and TRBJ1-2, the full variable domain is ETGVTQSPTHLIKTRGQQVTLRCSSQSGHNTVSWYQQALGQGPQFIFQYYREEENGRGNFPPRFSGLQFPNYSSELNVNALELDDSALYLCASSPEGARNYGYTFGSGTRLTVV.